This is a list of T cell receptor beta chains from one sample in a study of blood T cell repertoires in COVID-19. Method: immunoSEQ multiplex PCR; TCRdb's copy keeps in-frame clones and lacks some. Of a few hundred thousand clones listed, around 87% are singletons. Sequenced material: peripheral blood. The source is a woman in her sixties or seventies with COVID-19, enrolled during active disease. The CDR3 runs from the conserved cysteine through the conserved F or W. The D gene is left open where the match is weak.

v_call: TRBV5-4
j_call: TRBJ2-7
d_call: TRBD1
cdr3_aa: CASSLEQGITYEQYF

v_call: TRBV12-3/TRBV12-4
j_call: TRBJ2-7
d_call: .
cdr3_aa: CASSLNRGDEQYF

v_call: TRBV7-9
j_call: TRBJ1-4
d_call: TRBD1
cdr3_aa: CASSRRQGALPITNEKLFF

v_call: TRBV27
j_call: TRBJ1-5
d_call: .
cdr3_aa: CASSLISGVGNQPQHF

v_call: TRBV9
j_call: TRBJ2-3
d_call: TRBD2
cdr3_aa: CASSVVLAGTDTQYF

v_call: TRBV5-4
j_call: TRBJ1-2
d_call: .
cdr3_aa: CASSLQGSSYGYTF

v_call: TRBV5-1
j_call: TRBJ2-2
d_call: .
cdr3_aa: CASSLDPGITGELFF

v_call: TRBV9
j_call: TRBJ2-5
d_call: TRBD1
cdr3_aa: CASSEQGAHETQYF

v_call: TRBV18
j_call: TRBJ1-1
d_call: .
cdr3_aa: CASSPPLYRGGEAFF

v_call: TRBV10-3
j_call: TRBJ1-3
d_call: .
cdr3_aa: CAISESSATGRSGNTIYF

v_call: TRBV5-8
j_call: TRBJ2-1
d_call: TRBD1
cdr3_aa: CASSFYLTGAYNEQFF

v_call: TRBV7-2
j_call: TRBJ2-1
d_call: TRBD2
cdr3_aa: CASILAGGSNEQFF

v_call: TRBV6-1
j_call: TRBJ1-6
d_call: TRBD1
cdr3_aa: CASSERTGTFGNSPLHF

v_call: TRBV10-3
j_call: TRBJ2-3
d_call: .
cdr3_aa: CAISSSGTLPDTQYF

v_call: TRBV12-3/TRBV12-4
j_call: TRBJ1-2
d_call: .
cdr3_aa: CASSLGSGGYTF

v_call: TRBV6-5
j_call: TRBJ1-2
d_call: TRBD1
cdr3_aa: CASRTRGRVYGYTF

v_call: TRBV19
j_call: TRBJ2-1
d_call: TRBD2
cdr3_aa: CASNRLGTSDNEQFF

v_call: TRBV5-1
j_call: TRBJ2-7
d_call: TRBD1
cdr3_aa: CASSLGGTGGPEQYF

v_call: TRBV11-2
j_call: TRBJ2-7
d_call: TRBD1
cdr3_aa: CASSLARTGRNEQYF

v_call: TRBV5-5
j_call: TRBJ1-3
d_call: .
cdr3_aa: CASSSGLNSGNTIYF

v_call: TRBV7-2
j_call: TRBJ2-7
d_call: TRBD1
cdr3_aa: CASSFDRERAYEQYF

v_call: TRBV5-1
j_call: TRBJ1-5
d_call: .
cdr3_aa: CASREDSNQPQHF

v_call: TRBV30
j_call: TRBJ1-2
d_call: TRBD1
cdr3_aa: CALPGQGTLGGYTF

v_call: TRBV19
j_call: TRBJ1-2
d_call: .
cdr3_aa: CASSPRQYNYGYTF

v_call: TRBV7-2
j_call: TRBJ1-1
d_call: .
cdr3_aa: CASSLDGRREHPEAFF

v_call: TRBV6-4
j_call: TRBJ1-2
d_call: TRBD1
cdr3_aa: CASSPDRGNGYTF

v_call: TRBV3-1/TRBV3-2
j_call: TRBJ2-7
d_call: TRBD1
cdr3_aa: CASSLGGQGVYEQYF

v_call: TRBV20-1
j_call: TRBJ1-1
d_call: .
cdr3_aa: CSAKGYTEAFF

v_call: TRBV27
j_call: TRBJ2-6
d_call: TRBD1
cdr3_aa: CASSLSGQGVTGANVLTF